This TCR beta chain was captured by sequencing in a study of blood T cell repertoires in COVID-19. V lost 5 bases to trimming and J lost 5 bases, with 18 bases between them. This CDR3 comprises 15 residues. Germline CDR1 MNHNY, CDR2 SVGAGI (reference sequence). Data came from immunoSEQ multiplex PCR; TCRdb stores just in-frame clones and leaves some out. The sample contains 50,000 to 70,000 clones, 75% to 95% of which appear only once. Sequences were obtained from peripheral blood. The sequence came from an elderly woman with active COVID-19. The chain is built from TRBV6-6 and TRBJ2-5; TRBD2 might be the D (6 bases). CDR3 in amino acids: CASSLAGTALETQYF. The CDR3 bases are TGTGCCAGCAGTCTCGCCGGGACTGCCCTGGAGACCCAGTACTTC.